This T cell receptor (beta chain) is drawn from a study of blood T cells in healthy people across ages. Through a sample-barcoded 5' primer and a J-beta primer mix, a second PCR was run for 7 to 11 cycles. One entry per CDR3 protein results from TCRdb running MiXCR on the 5' RACE reads. The repertoire holds about 1.4 million distinct CDR3 sequences, 59% seen once, with over 5.5% in the top ten. With 2 bases removed from V and 2 bases from J, the gap between germline ends came to 4 bases. The CDR3 extends over 13 amino acids. CDR1 SQVTM and CDR2 ANQGSEA come from the germline V gene. As regards this clonotype: The antigen is undetermined.

Findings and caveats of the study: Possibly confounding the expanded clonotype changes was the fact that donor CMV status was unknown. Since the PBMCs were unsorted, naive and antigen-experienced cells could not be conclusively compared.

The TCR sequence derives from a young man in good health. The sequenced sample consisted of blood. The chain couples TRBV29-1 to TRBJ2-6; D gene uncertain. The CDR3 DNA reads TGCAGCGTTGAAAGCCCTGGGGCCAACGTCCTGACTTTC. It codes for CSVESPGANVLTF.